The source of this T cell receptor beta chain is a study of T cell changes during pregnancy in multiple sclerosis. The ends lost 5 bases at V and 0 bases at J; junction bases unmatched: 12. Per germline, CDR1 SEHNR and CDR2 FQNEAQ (reference sequence). The CDR3 consists of 19 residues. Method: immunoSEQ multiplex PCR; TCRdb's copy keeps in-frame clones and lacks some. The sample includes roughly 41,000 clones, 85% to 95% seen only once; the top ten take 6.5% to 7.5%. The sequence came from a female donor with multiple sclerosis, enrolled in a pregnancy study. This material consisted of CD8+ T cells from peripheral blood mononuclear cells, taken in the third trimester of pregnancy. This chain joins TRBV7-9 and TRBJ2-3; 12 nucleotides match TRBD1. Here the CDR3 reads CASSDGTGGDWGSTDTQYF. CDR3 DNA sequence: TGTGCCAGCAGCGATGGGACAGGGGGCGATTGGGGTAGCACAGATACGCAGTATTTT.